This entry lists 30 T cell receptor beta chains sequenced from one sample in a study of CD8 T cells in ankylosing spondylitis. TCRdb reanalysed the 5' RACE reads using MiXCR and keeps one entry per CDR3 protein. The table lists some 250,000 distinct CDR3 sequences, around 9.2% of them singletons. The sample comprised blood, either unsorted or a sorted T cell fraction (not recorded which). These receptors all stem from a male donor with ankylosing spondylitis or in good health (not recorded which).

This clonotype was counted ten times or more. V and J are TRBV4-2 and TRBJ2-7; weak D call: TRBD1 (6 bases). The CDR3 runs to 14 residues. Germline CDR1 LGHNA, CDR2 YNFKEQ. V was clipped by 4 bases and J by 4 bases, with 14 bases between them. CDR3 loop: CASSPTLGTYEQYF. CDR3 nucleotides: TGTGCCAGCAGCCCAACCTTAGGGACATACGAGCAGTACTTC.

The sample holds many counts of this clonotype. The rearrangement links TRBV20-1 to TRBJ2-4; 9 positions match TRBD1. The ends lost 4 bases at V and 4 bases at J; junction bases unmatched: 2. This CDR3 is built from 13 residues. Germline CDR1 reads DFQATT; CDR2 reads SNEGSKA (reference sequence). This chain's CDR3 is CSAMDRGKNIQYF. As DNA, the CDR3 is TGCAGTGCTATGGACAGGGGTAAAAACATTCAGTACTTC.

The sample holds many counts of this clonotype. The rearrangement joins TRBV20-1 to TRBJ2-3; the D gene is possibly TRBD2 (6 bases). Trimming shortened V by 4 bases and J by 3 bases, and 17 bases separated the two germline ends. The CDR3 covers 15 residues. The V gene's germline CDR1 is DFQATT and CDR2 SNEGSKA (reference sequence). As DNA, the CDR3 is TGCAGTGCTACGGCTGGCGGGGAAGGTACAGATACGCAGTATTTT. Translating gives CSATAGGEGTDTQYF.

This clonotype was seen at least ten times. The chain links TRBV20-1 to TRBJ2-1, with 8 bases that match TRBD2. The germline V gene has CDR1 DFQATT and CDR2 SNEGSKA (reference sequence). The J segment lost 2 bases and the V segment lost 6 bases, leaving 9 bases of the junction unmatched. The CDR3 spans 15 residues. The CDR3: CSATFSGSPYNEQFF. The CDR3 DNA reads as TGCAGTGCCACGTTCAGCGGGAGTCCCTACAATGAGCAGTTCTTC.

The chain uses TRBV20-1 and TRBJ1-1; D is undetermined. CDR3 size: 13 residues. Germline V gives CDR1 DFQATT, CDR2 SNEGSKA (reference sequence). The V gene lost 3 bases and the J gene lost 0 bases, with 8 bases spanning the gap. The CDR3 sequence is CSASSGVNTEAFF. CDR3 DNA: TGCAGTGCTAGTAGCGGGGTGAACACTGAAGCTTTCTTT.

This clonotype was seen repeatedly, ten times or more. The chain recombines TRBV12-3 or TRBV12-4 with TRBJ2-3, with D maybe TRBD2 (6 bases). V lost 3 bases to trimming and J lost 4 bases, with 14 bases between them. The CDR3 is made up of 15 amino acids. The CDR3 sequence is CASSFLLASPDTQYF. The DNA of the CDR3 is TGTGCCAGCAGTTTCCTGCTAGCGAGCCCAGATACGCAGTATTTT.

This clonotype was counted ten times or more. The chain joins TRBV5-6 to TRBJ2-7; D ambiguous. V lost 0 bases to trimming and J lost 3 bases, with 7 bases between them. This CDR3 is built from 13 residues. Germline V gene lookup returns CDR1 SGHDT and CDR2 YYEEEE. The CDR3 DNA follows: TGTGCCAGCAGCTTGGGGACCAACTACGAGCAGTACTTC. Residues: CASSLGTNYEQYF.

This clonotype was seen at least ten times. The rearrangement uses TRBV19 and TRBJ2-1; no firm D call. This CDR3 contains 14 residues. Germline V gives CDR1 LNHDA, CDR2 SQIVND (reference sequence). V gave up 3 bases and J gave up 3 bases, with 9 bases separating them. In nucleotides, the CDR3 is TGTGCCAGTAGTATCGGCAGAAACTACAATGAGCAGTTCTTC. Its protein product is CASSIGRNYNEQFF.

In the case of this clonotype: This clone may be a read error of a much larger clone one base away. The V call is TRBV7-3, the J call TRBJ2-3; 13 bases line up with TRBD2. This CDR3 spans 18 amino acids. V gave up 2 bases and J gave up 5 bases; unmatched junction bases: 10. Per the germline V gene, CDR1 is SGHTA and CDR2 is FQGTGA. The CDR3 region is CASSLLPPTSGGKDTQYF. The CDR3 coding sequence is TGTGCCAGCAGCTTATTGCCCCCGACTAGCGGGGGGAAAGATACGCAGTATTTT.

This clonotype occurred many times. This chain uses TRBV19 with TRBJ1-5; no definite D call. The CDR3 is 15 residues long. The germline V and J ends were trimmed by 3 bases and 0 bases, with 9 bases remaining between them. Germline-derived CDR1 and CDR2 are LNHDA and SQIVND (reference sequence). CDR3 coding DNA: TGTGCCAGTAGTATGGTAGACCGTAGCAATCAGCCCCAGCATTTT. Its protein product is CASSMVDRSNQPQHF.

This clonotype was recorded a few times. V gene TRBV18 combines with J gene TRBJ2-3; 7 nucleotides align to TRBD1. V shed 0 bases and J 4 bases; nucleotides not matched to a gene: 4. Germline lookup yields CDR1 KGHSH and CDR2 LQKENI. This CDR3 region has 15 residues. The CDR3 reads CASSPPRGISDTQYF. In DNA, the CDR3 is TGTGCCAGCTCACCACCCAGGGGGATCTCAGATACGCAGTATTTT.

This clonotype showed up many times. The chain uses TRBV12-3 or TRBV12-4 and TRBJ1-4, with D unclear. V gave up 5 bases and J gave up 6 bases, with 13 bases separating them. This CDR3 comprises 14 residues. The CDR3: CASSQTRRDEKLFF. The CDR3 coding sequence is TGTGCCAGCAGTCAGACCCGACGGGATGAAAAACTGTTTTTT.

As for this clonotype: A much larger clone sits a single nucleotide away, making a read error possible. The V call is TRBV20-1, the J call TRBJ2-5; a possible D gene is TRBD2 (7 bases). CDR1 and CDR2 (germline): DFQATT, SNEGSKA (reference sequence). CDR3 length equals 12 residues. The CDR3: CSAHLGGGTEYF. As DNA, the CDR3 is TGCAGTGCTCATCTAGGGGGGGGGACCGAGTACTTC.

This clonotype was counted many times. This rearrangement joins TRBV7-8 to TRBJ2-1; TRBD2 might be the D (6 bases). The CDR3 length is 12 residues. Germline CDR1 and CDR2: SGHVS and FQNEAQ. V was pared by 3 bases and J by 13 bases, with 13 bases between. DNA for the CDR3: TGTGCCAGCAGCTTCTTAGTGGGGGGACAGTTCTTC. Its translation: CASSFLVGGQFF.

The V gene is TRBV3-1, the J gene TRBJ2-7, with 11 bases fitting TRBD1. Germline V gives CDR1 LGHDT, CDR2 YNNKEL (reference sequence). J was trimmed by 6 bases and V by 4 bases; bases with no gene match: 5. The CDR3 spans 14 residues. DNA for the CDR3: TGTGCCAGCAGCCCCTTGGACAGGGGGCGCGAGCAGTACTTC. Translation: CASSPLDRGREQYF.

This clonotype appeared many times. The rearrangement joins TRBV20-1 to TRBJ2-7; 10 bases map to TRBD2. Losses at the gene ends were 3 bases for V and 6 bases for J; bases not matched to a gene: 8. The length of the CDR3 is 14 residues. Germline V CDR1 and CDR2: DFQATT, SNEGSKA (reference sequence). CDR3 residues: CSASPTSGMFEQYF. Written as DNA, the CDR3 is TGCAGTGCTAGTCCAACTAGCGGGATGTTCGAGCAGTACTTC.

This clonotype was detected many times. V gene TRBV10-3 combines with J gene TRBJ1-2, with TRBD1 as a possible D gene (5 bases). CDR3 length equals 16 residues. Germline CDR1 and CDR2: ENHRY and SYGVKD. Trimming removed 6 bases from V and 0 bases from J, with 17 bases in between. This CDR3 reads CAISALDSKSNYGYTF. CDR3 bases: TGTGCCATCAGCGCCCTTGACAGTAAATCTAACTATGGCTACACCTTC.

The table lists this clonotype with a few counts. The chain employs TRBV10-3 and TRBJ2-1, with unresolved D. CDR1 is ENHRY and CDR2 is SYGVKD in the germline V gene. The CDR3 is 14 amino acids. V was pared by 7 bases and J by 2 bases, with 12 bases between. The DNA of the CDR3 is TGTGCCATCAACTCCGACGGCCCCTACAATGAGCAGTTCTTC. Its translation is CAINSDGPYNEQFF.

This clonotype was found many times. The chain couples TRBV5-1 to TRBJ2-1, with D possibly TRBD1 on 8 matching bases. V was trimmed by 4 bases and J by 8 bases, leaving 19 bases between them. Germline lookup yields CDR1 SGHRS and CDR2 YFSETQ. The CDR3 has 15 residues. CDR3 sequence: CASSPGQGGFDEQFF. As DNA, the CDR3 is TGCGCCAGCAGCCCCGGACAGGGAGGGTTCGATGAGCAGTTCTTC.

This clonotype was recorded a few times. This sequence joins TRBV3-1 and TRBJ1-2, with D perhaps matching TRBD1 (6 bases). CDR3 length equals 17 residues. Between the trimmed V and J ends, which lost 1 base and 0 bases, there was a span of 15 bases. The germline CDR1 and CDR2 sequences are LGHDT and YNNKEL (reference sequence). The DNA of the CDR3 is TGTGCCAGCAGCCAAGTACTTCCGGGACAACCTAACTATGGCTACACCTTC. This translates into CASSQVLPGQPNYGYTF. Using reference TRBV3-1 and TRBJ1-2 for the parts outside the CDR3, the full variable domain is DTAVSQTPKYLVTQMGNDKSIKCEQNLGHDTMYWYKQDSKKFLKIMFSYNNKELIINETVPNRFSPKSPDKAHLNLHINSLELGDSAVYFCASSQVLPGQPNYGYTFGSGTRLTVV.

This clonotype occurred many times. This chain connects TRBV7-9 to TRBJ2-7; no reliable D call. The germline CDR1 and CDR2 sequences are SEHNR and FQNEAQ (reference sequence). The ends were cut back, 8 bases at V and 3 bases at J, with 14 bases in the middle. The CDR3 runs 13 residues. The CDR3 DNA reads TGTGCCAGCCGTCTTGGCCCAGACTACGAGCAGTACTTC. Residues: CASRLGPDYEQYF.

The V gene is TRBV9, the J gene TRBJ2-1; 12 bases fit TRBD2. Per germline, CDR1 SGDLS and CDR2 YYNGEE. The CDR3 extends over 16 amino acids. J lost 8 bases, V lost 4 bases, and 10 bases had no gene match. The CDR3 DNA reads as TGTGCCAGCAGCCCTAGTGGGCTAGCGGGGGGGTATGAGCAGTTCTTC. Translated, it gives CASSPSGLAGGYEQFF.

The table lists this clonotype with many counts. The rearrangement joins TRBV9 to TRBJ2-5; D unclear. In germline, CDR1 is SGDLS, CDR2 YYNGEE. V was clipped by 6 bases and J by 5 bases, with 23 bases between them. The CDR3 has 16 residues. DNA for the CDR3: TGTGCCAGCACCCTAGGCCCAGGACCTGCTGAGGAGACCCAGTACTTC. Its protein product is CASTLGPGPAEETQYF.

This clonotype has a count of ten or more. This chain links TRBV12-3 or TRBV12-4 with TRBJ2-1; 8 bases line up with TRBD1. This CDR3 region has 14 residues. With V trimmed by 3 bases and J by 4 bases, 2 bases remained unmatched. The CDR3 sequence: CASSLDRVYNEQFF. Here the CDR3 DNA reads TGTGCCAGCAGTTTGGACAGGGTTTACAATGAGCAGTTCTTC.

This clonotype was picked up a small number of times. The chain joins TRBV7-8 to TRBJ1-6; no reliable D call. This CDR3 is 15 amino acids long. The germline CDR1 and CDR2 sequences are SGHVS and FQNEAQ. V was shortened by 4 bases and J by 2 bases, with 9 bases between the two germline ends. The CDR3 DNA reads TGTGCCAGCAGCTCCGACACGGCCTATAATTCACCCCTCCACTTT. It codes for CASSSDTAYNSPLHF.

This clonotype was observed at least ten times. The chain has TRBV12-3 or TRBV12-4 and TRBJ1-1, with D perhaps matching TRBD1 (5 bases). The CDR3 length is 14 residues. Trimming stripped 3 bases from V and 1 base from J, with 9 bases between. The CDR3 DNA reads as TGTGCCAGCAGTTTTGGTGGGGGGAACACTGAAGCTTTCTTT. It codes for CASSFGGGNTEAFF.

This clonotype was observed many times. The CDR3 nucleotides are TGCAGTGCACAGGACAGGGTCCAAGAAAAACTGTTTTTT. Protein sequence: CSAQDRVQEKLFF. V is TRBV20-1 and J is TRBJ1-4; 8 bases are shared with TRBD1. Per the germline V gene, CDR1 is DFQATT and CDR2 is SNEGSKA (reference sequence). The CDR3 is made up of 13 amino acids. The J segment lost 8 bases and the V segment lost 6 bases, leaving 8 bases of the junction unmatched.

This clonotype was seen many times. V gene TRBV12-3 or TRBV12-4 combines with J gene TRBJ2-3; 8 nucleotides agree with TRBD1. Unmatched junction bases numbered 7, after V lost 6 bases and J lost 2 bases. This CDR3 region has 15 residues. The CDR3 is CASRLDRGPTDTQYF. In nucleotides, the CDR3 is TGTGCCAGCAGACTCGACAGGGGCCCCACAGATACGCAGTATTTT.

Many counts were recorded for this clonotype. CDR3 nucleotides: TGCAGCGTATCCAGCACGGGTGGGGTCTACGAGCAGTACTTC. Translating it yields CSVSSTGGVYEQYF. V gene TRBV29-1 combines with J gene TRBJ2-7; D unresolved. The CDR3 covers 14 residues. Germline V gives CDR1 SQVTM, CDR2 ANQGSEA. V was cut by 6 bases and J by 3 bases, with 18 bases left in between.

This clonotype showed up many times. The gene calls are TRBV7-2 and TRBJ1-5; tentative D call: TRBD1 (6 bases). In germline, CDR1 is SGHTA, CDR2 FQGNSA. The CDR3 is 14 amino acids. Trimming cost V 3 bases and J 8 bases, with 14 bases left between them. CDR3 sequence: CASSLSGGEEPQHF. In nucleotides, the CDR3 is TGTGCCAGCAGCTTGTCGGGGGGCGAGGAGCCCCAGCATTTT.